The 23 T cell receptor beta chains reported below all come from one sample, sequenced in a study of T cell changes during pregnancy in multiple sclerosis. Some clones are missing from TCRdb's copy, which holds only in-frame ones; the method was immunoSEQ multiplex PCR. Found here are 70,000 to 95,000 clones, 90% to 95% of them singletons; the top ten hold around 0.75%. The sequencing used peripheral blood, collected in the second trimester of pregnancy. All receptors come from a female donor in good health, enrolled as a control in a pregnancy study.

This chain joins TRBV6-5 and TRBJ1-5; 9 bases map to TRBD1. The CDR3 extends over 14 amino acids. Looked up from germline, CDR1 is MNHEY and CDR2 is SVGAGI. The V and J ends lost 6 bases and 4 bases, in that order; junction bases with no gene match: 4. This CDR3 is CASRQGALNQPQHF. CDR3 bases: TGTGCCAGCAGACAGGGGGCCCTTAATCAGCCCCAGCATTTT.

The V and J genes are TRBV25-1 and TRBJ1-1; a possible D gene is TRBD1 (6 bases). The CDR3 loop spans 13 amino acids. Germline CDR1 is MGHDK and CDR2 is SYGVNS. Trimming shortened V by 8 bases and J by 5 bases, and 15 bases separated the two germline ends. The CDR3 region is CASSAQGRTEAFF. CDR3 sequence (DNA): TGTGCCAGCTCTGCACAGGGTAGGACTGAAGCTTTCTTT.

The table lists this clone with a count of one. The chain employs TRBV11-3 and TRBJ1-4; D possibly corresponds to TRBD1 (6 bases). The CDR3 spans 17 residues. V was cut by 5 bases and J by 7 bases, with 23 bases left in between. Germline loops: CDR1 SGHNT, CDR2 YENEEA. In DNA, the CDR3 is TGTGCCAGCAGCACTACCGGGACACGGGATTACAGTGAAAAACTGTTTTTT. It translates to CASSTTGTRDYSEKLFF.

The rearrangement joins TRBV7-8 to TRBJ1-4; no reliable D call. V lost 1 base and J lost 3, with 15 bases in between. The CDR3 extends over 17 amino acids. Germline V gene lookup returns CDR1 SGHVS and CDR2 FQNEAQ. The CDR3 bases are TGTGCCAGCAGCTTAGAAACTCGAGGGCCACCTAATGAAAAACTGTTTTTT. Translating gives CASSLETRGPPNEKLFF.

This clone was seen more than once but under ten times. V is TRBV29-1 and J is TRBJ1-4, with a tentative D call TRBD1 (5 bases). The length of the CDR3 is 13 residues. V was cut by 4 bases and J by 5 bases, with 11 bases left in between. CDR1 SQVTM and CDR2 ANQGSEA come from the germline V gene. CDR3 in DNA: TGCAGCGTTGTGGACGGGGGGAATGAAAAACTGTTTTTT. Residues: CSVVDGGNEKLFF.

V and J are TRBV9 and TRBJ2-5; no reliable D call. CDR1 is SGDLS, CDR2 YYNGEE, per germline. The CDR3 covers 15 residues. Trimming removed 0 bases at V and 2 bases at J, with 11 bases between. The CDR3 nucleotides read TGTGCCAGCAGCGTAGTCGGCCTAGTTCAAGAGACCCAGTACTTC. Protein product: CASSVVGLVQETQYF.

The chain couples TRBV19 to TRBJ1-4, with TRBD1 matching 8 bases. Germline V gene sequence: CDR1 LNHDA, CDR2 SQIVND (reference sequence). V lost 4 bases and J lost 8; bases outside the gene matches: 9. The length of the CDR3 is 15 residues. The CDR3 loop reads CASSTTGGRDEKLFF. CDR3 coding DNA: TGTGCCAGTAGTACTACAGGGGGAAGGGACGAAAAACTGTTTTTT.

V is TRBV29-1 and J is TRBJ2-5; possible D gene TRBD1, 5 bases. The germline CDR1 and CDR2 sequences are SQVTM and ANQGSEA. V was cut by 8 bases and J by 1 base, with 11 bases left in between. The CDR3 extends over 12 amino acids. The CDR3 spells CSLTDIQETQYF. DNA for the CDR3: TGCAGCTTGACAGATATCCAAGAGACCCAGTACTTC. Combining the CDR3 with reference TRBV29-1 and TRBJ2-5 gives the whole variable domain SAVISQKPSRDICQRGTSLTIQCQVDSQVTMMFWYRQQPGQSLTLIATANQGSEATYESGFVIDKFPISRPNLTFSTLTVSNMSPEDSSIYLCSLTDIQETQYFGPGTRLLVL.

The chain carries TRBV9 and TRBJ2-2; 8 bases match TRBD2. The ends lost 0 bases at V and 3 bases at J; junction bases unmatched: 4. This CDR3 region has 16 residues. Germline V gene sequence: CDR1 SGDLS, CDR2 YYNGEE. In DNA, the CDR3 is TGTGCCAGCAGCGTAGGATCGGGGGGGCACACCGGGGAGCTGTTTTTT. The encoded protein is CASSVGSGGHTGELFF.

The rearrangement joins TRBV5-8 to TRBJ1-4; D unclear. This CDR3 comprises 13 residues. V lost 2 bases, J lost 8 bases, and 10 bases lay in between. The germline CDR1 and CDR2 sequences are SGHTS and YDEGEE. This chain's CDR3 is CASSFRGAEKLFF. The DNA of the CDR3 is TGTGCCAGCAGCTTCCGGGGAGCGGAAAAACTGTTTTTT.

The V call is TRBV7-6, the J call TRBJ2-2, with D maybe TRBD2 (5 bases). Germline lookup yields CDR1 SGHVS and CDR2 FNYEAQ. The germline V and J ends were trimmed by 6 bases and 4 bases, with 9 bases remaining between them. This CDR3 comprises 13 residues. The CDR3 DNA follows: TGTGCCAGCAGGTTGGAGGTCACCGGGGAGCTGTTTTTT. This gives the protein CASRLEVTGELFF. The whole variable domain, filled in from reference TRBV7-6 and TRBJ2-2, reads GAGVSQSPRYKVTKRGQDVALRCDPISGHVSLYWYRQALGQGPEFLTYFNYEAQQDKSGLPNDRFSAERPEGSISTLTIQRTEQRDSAMYRCASRLEVTGELFFGEGSRLTVL.

The rearrangement links TRBV5-4 to TRBJ1-5; TRBD1 might be the D (5 bases). This CDR3 is built from 13 residues. Germline CDR1 and CDR2: SGHNT and YYREEE (reference sequence). The ends were cut back, 2 bases at V and 5 bases at J, with 8 bases in the middle. DNA of the CDR3: TGTGCCAGCAGCTTTGACAGAGATCAGCCCCAGCATTTT. Encoded protein: CASSFDRDQPQHF.

The V and J genes are TRBV6-1 and TRBJ1-3; possible D gene TRBD1, 5 bases. CDR1 and CDR2 (germline): MNHNS, SASEGT. This CDR3 has 15 residues. V lost 3 bases, J lost 3 bases, and 12 bases lay in between. The CDR3 nucleotides read TGTGCCAGCAGTGATAGGGGATTCAGTGGAAACACCATATATTTT. Translating it yields CASSDRGFSGNTIYF.

This clone is a singleton in its sample. The rearrangement links TRBV19 to TRBJ1-2; 11 bases align to TRBD1. The CDR3 consists of 13 residues. Losses at the gene ends were 8 bases for V and 4 bases for J; bases not matched to a gene: 3. Germline-derived CDR1 and CDR2 are LNHDA and SQIVND (reference sequence). As DNA, the CDR3 is TGTGCCAGTCGGGACAGGGGGGGCTATGGCTACACCTTC. It translates to CASRDRGGYGYTF.

This sequence joins TRBV10-3 and TRBJ1-2, with no clear D. There are 13 residues in the CDR3. V was shortened by 3 bases and J by 8 bases, with 13 bases between the two germline ends. The germline V gene has CDR1 ENHRY and CDR2 SYGVKD. The CDR3, as DNA: TGTGCCATCAGTGAATTGAGGGAGGAGGGCTACACCTTC. It translates to CAISELREEGYTF.

The chain is built from TRBV11-2 and TRBJ1-1; D ambiguous. Germline V gene data show CDR1 as SGHAT and CDR2 as FQNNGV. V lost 1 base and J 0 bases, leaving 6 bases between the germline ends. This CDR3 has 14 amino acids. The CDR3, as DNA: TGTGCCAGCAGCTTAGGGGCCGTGAACACTGAAGCTTTCTTT. Translated, it gives CASSLGAVNTEAFF.

The chain carries TRBV15 and TRBJ2-7; possibly TRBD2 for D (5 bases). Trimming stripped 2 bases from V and 6 bases from J, with 14 bases between. CDR3 size: 14 residues. CDR1 and CDR2 from the germline V gene are LNHNV and YYDKDF (reference sequence). The CDR3: CATSRWNSLAEQYF. The CDR3 nucleotides read TGTGCCACCAGCAGATGGAACAGCCTAGCCGAGCAGTACTTC.

This clone appeared a few times. The rearrangement joins TRBV11-3 to TRBJ2-7, with 10 bases identical to TRBD1. The germline CDR1 and CDR2 sequences are SGHNT and YENEEA. Germline trimming cut 5 bases from V and 7 bases from J; bases unmatched to any gene: 8. This CDR3 has 14 residues. The CDR3 loop is CASSPGTGVGEQYF. CDR3 DNA sequence: TGTGCCAGCAGCCCCGGGACAGGGGTTGGGGAGCAGTACTTC.

This chain joins TRBV11-2 and TRBJ2-1; 9 bases map to TRBD2. Germline loops: CDR1 SGHAT, CDR2 FQNNGV. Trimming cost V 5 bases and J 8 bases; bases outside gene matches: 16. This CDR3 is built from 17 residues. CDR3 sequence reads: CASSTTRGSGGFYEQFF. In nucleotides, the CDR3 is TGTGCCAGCAGCACGACCCGGGGGAGCGGGGGGTTTTATGAGCAGTTCTTC.

The rearrangement uses TRBV6-1 and TRBJ2-7, with D perhaps TRBD1 (5 bases). The germline gives CDR1 MNHNS, CDR2 SASEGT. The V and J ends lost 3 bases and 5 bases respectively, with 17 bases between them. The CDR3 has 15 amino acids. The CDR3 reads CASSDPGQGFNEQYF. The CDR3 DNA follows: TGTGCCAGCAGTGATCCTGGCCAGGGATTCAACGAGCAGTACTTC.

V and J are TRBV19 and TRBJ1-2; the D gene is possibly TRBD1 (6 bases). Germline V gene sequence: CDR1 LNHDA, CDR2 SQIVND (reference sequence). There are 13 residues in the CDR3. The V gene lost 7 bases and the J gene lost 8 bases, with 17 bases spanning the gap. The CDR3 DNA sequence: TGTGCCAGTACCCTACAGGGAGTGGGAGGCTACACCTTC. Residues: CASTLQGVGGYTF.

This CDR3 is CASSEESRGIIYNEQFF. CDR3 sequence (DNA): TGTGCCAGCAGTGAAGAGTCTAGGGGGATTATCTACAATGAGCAGTTCTTC. The chain recombines TRBV6-1 with TRBJ2-1, with D possibly being TRBD1 (6 bases). The length of the CDR3 is 17 residues. The germline V gene has CDR1 MNHNS and CDR2 SASEGT. V was trimmed by 1 base and J by 3 bases, leaving 16 bases between them.

CDR3 amino acids: CASSERDRVKAFF. DNA of the CDR3: TGTGCCAGCAGTGAACGGGACAGGGTAAAAGCTTTCTTT. The chain couples TRBV6-1 to TRBJ1-1, with 9 bases that match TRBD1. The J segment lost 9 bases and the V segment lost 2 bases, leaving 4 bases of the junction unmatched. The germline V gene encodes CDR1 MNHNS and CDR2 SASEGT. The length of the CDR3 is 13 residues.